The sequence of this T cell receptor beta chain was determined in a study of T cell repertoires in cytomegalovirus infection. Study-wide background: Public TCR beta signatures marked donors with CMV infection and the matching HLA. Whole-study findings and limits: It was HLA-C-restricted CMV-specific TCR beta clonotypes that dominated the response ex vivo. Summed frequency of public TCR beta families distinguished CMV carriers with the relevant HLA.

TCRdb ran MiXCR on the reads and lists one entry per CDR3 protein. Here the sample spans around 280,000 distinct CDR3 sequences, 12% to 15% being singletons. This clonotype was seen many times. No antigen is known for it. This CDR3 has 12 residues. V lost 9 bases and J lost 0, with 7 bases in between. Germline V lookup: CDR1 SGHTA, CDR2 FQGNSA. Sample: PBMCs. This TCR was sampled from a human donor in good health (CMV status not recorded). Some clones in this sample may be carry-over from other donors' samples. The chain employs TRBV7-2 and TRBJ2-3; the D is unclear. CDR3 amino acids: CASRYSTDTQYF. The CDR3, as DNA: TGTGCCAGTCGTTACAGCACAGATACGCAGTATTTT.